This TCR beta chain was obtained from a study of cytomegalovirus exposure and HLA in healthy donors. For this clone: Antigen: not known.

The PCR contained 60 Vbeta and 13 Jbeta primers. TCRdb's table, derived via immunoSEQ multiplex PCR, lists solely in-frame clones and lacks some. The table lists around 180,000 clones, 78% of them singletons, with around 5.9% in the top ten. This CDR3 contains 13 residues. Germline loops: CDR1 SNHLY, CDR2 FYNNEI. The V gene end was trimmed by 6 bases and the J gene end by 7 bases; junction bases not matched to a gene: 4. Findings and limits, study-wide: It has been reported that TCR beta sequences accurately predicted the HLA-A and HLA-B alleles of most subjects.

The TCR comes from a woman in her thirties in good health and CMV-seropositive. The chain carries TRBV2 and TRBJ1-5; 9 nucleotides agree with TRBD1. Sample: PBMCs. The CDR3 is CASRRDRVQPQHF. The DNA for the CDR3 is TGTGCCAGCAGAAGGGACAGGGTCCAGCCCCAGCATTTT.